Listed below are T cell receptor beta chains from one sample, sequenced in a study of blood T cell repertoires in COVID-19. Some clones are missing from TCRdb's copy, which holds only in-frame ones; the method was immunoSEQ multiplex PCR. The table lists around 360,000 clones, more than 70% of them singletons, with over 9.5% in the top ten. The sequenced material came from peripheral blood. These receptors were obtained from a woman aged 30 to 39 with COVID-19, enrolled during active disease. Both conserved end residues are part of each CDR3. D genes are given only for firm matches. Clone size appears in some rows only: once, few, many, or a class for an expanded clone.

size,D,V,J,CDR3,DNA
NA,NA,TRBV6-1,TRBJ1-1,CASSETPTVGGTEAFF,TGTGCCAGCAGTGAAACCCCTACCGTCGGTGGCACTGAAGCTTTCTTT
once,NA,TRBV4-1,TRBJ2-1,CASSQDPLETTGEQFF,TGCGCCAGCAGCCAAGATCCCCTCGAGACTACGGGTGAGCAGTTCTTC
few,NA,TRBV11-2,TRBJ1-3,CASSFGQRNTIYF,TGTGCCAGCAGCTTCGGACAGCGAAACACCATATATTTT
NA,TRBD1,TRBV28,TRBJ2-2,CASSPTGTANTGELFF,TGTGCCAGCAGCCCAACCGGGACAGCTAACACCGGGGAGCTGTTTTTT
NA,TRBD1,TRBV11-1,TRBJ2-5,CASSKDRGGETQYF,TGTGCCAGCAGCAAGGACAGGGGCGGTGAGACCCAGTACTTC
NA,NA,TRBV7-9,TRBJ2-5,CASSPRPTPETQYF,TGTGCCAGCAGCCCTAGGCCCACCCCAGAGACCCAGTACTTC
few,TRBD2,TRBV7-8,TRBJ2-3,CASSLSGDLTDTQYF,TGTGCCAGCAGCCTAAGCGGGGACCTCACAGATACGCAGTATTTT
NA,NA,TRBV6-5,TRBJ2-7,CASSYSDVGGEQYF,TGTGCCAGCAGTTACTCGGATGTGGGGGGAGAGCAGTACTTC
NA,NA,TRBV6-5,TRBJ1-2,CASSYSGQGNGYTF,TGTGCCAGCAGTTACTCAGGGCAGGGGAATGGCTACACCTTC
NA,TRBD1,TRBV6-2/TRBV6-3,TRBJ2-1,CASSYGTGAYNEQFF,TGTGCCAGCAGTTACGGGACAGGGGCCTACAATGAGCAGTTCTTC
NA,TRBD2,TRBV7-2,TRBJ2-7,CASSPWTSGSYEQYF,TGTGCCAGCAGCCCGTGGACTAGCGGGTCCTACGAGCAGTACTTC